These 10 T cell receptor beta chains originate from one sample sequenced in a study of cytomegalovirus exposure and HLA in healthy donors (TCRdb year 2017). Library generation was performed with the immunoSEQ multiplex PCR assay. The multiplex PCR relied on a mix of 60 forward primers for TCR Vbeta segments and 13 reverse primers for TCR Jbeta segments. The table comes from immuneACCESS by way of TCRdb, which keeps in-frame sequences with V and J called. Part of the clones is missing from these tables; in studies checked, under half for an unresolved V gene and the rest for unknown reasons. The sample contains under 150,000 clones, roughly 82% of them found a single time. Clones ranked in the top ten supply more than 3% of the sample. Material for sequencing was PBMCs. The receptors were sampled from a male donor in good health and CMV-seronegative.

The genes are TRBV6-5 and TRBJ2-5; no clear D. The V and J ends lost 8 bases and 2 bases respectively, with 12 bases between them. This CDR3 spans 13 amino acids. Germline CDR1 is MNHEY and CDR2 is SVGAGI. Here the CDR3 DNA reads TGTGCCAGCGCCGACGCGGTACAAGAGACCCAGTACTTC. Its translation is CASADAVQETQYF.

About this clone itself: Different DNA sequences within this sample yield the same CDR3. The rearrangement uses TRBV9 and TRBJ2-7; TRBD2 aligns across 11 bases. This CDR3 comprises 15 residues. Germline-derived CDR1 and CDR2 are SGDLS and YYNGEE. The V gene end was trimmed by 2 bases and the J gene end by 0 bases; junction bases not matched to a gene: 1. CDR3 residues: CASSVGTSGSYEQYF. For the CDR3, the DNA is TGTGCCAGCAGCGTCGGGACTAGCGGCTCCTACGAGCAGTACTTC.

V is TRBV27 and J is TRBJ2-7; possibly TRBD2 for D (6 bases). The CDR3 sequence is 15 residues long. Trimming shortened V by 3 bases and J by 4 bases, and 16 bases separated the two germline ends. Germline V gene lookup returns CDR1 MNHEY and CDR2 SMNVEV (reference sequence). CDR3 DNA: TGTGCCAGCAGTTTCGACATCGGGAGATGGTACGAGCAGTACTTC. It specifies CASSFDIGRWYEQYF.

The genes are TRBV6-5 and TRBJ2-7; 8 bases align to TRBD1. V lost 2 bases and J lost 6; bases outside the gene matches: 6. In germline, CDR1 is MNHEY, CDR2 SVGAGI. This CDR3 spans 14 amino acids. CDR3 protein: CASSYNRQGLEQYF. CDR3 nucleotides: TGTGCCAGCAGTTACAACCGACAGGGGCTCGAGCAGTACTTC.

V usage is TRBV4-3 and J usage is TRBJ2-2; TRBD1 agrees at 9 bases. V trimming: 3 bases; J trimming: 6 bases; junction bases outside the gene matches: 2. CDR1 and CDR2 from the germline V gene are LGHNA and YSLEER. The CDR3 totals 14 residues. CDR3 region: CASSQGQGPGELFF. For the CDR3, the DNA is TGCGCCAGCAGCCAGGGACAGGGTCCCGGGGAGCTGTTTTTT.

Comments on this clone: One junction end does not reproduce the germline sequence, and a read error may be involved. This rearrangement joins TRBV25-1 to TRBJ2-6; perhaps TRBD1 as D (6 bases). From germline, CDR1 is MGHDK and CDR2 SYGVNS. The CDR3 has 17 amino acids. The CDR3 loop is CASRAGETSSGANVLAF. DNA for the CDR3: TGTGCCAGCAGGGCAGGGGAAACCAGCTCTGGGGCCAACGTCCTGGCTTTC.

This clone was found a few times. This sequence joins TRBV13 and TRBJ1-1, with 7 bases that match TRBD1. The CDR3 sequence is 14 residues long. Germline assignment: CDR1 PRHDT and CDR2 FYEKMQ (reference sequence). V dropped 1 base and J dropped 4; count of bases not matched to a gene: 3. The CDR3 sequence: CASSLERTGTEAFF. The CDR3 region has the DNA TGTGCCAGCAGCTTAGAGAGGACAGGCACTGAAGCTTTCTTT.

This clone has only a few counts. This chain connects TRBV6-4 to TRBJ2-2; weak D call: TRBD2 (5 bases). The V end was cut by 4 bases, the J end by 5 bases, with 8 bases between. The CDR3 consists of 13 residues. Germline V gene lookup returns CDR1 MRHNA and CDR2 SNTAGT. CDR3 bases: TGTGCCAGCAGTGCCGGGGAAACCGGGGAGCTGTTTTTT. Residues: CASSAGETGELFF.

This clone was found a few times. The chain combines TRBV9 with TRBJ1-2; D might be TRBD1 (5 bases). The V and J ends lost 3 bases and 6 bases respectively, with 15 bases between them. The CDR3 is 14 amino acids. The germline CDR1 and CDR2 sequences are SGDLS and YYNGEE. The CDR3, as DNA: TGTGCCAGCAGCGCCGACTGGAAGGGGCATGGCTACACCTTC. It is translated as CASSADWKGHGYTF.

The V call is TRBV6-1, the J call TRBJ2-5; D is perhaps TRBD2 (6 bases). The CDR3 sequence is 15 residues long. The germline gives CDR1 MNHNS, CDR2 SASEGT. Trimming took off 2 bases at V and 11 bases at J, with 21 bases between the two ends. The CDR3 sequence: CASSELDGETGEQYF. The CDR3 region has the DNA TGTGCCAGCAGTGAATTGGATGGGGAAACGGGGGAGCAGTACTTC.